This record concerns one T cell receptor beta chain sequence. There is no known antigen for this receptor. No much larger clone is present one base from it, and per-base qualities are unavailable. The donors were some 36 Caucasian individuals from Russia, aged 6 to 90 years, who were systemically healthy. Each donor gave 8 to 10 milliliters of peripheral blood, collected into EDTA-treated Vacutainer tubes. Ficoll-Paque density-gradient centrifugation was used to isolate PBMCs, with at least 7 million obtained per sample. Total RNA was extracted from PBMCs with Trizol reagent, with at least 5 micrograms obtained per sample. For every donor, flow cytometry on a PBMC aliquot measured the percentage of naive CD45RAhigh/CD27high T cells. From cysteine to phenylalanine, the CDR3 is 15 amino acids long. Only CDR3 DNA is held: 45 bases, read in frame from base 1. The V end gives up 6 bases and the J end 5 bases, leaving 8 bases in the junction not matched to a gene.

The library came from 5' RACE. Sequencer: Illumina HiSeq 2500. A second PCR of about 6 to 11 cycles was performed with a sample-barcoded 5' primer and a J-beta primer mix. Each TCR beta cDNA molecule received a unique molecular identifier from a template-switch 5' adaptor carrying 12 random nucleotides. Each sample yielded at least 2.5 million CDR3-containing paired-end reads. First-strand cDNA synthesis was performed from all RNA using the Mint cDNA synthesis kit, with priming by a TRBC-specific oligonucleotide. Following uracil-DNA glycosylase treatment, a first 18-cycle PCR with universal primers M1SS and BC2_uni_R was performed on all cDNA. The published analysis was carried out like this. For normalization, 1 million high-quality reads, each with a distinct molecular identifier, were randomly selected from each sample. Reads with shared molecular identifiers were discarded instead of being binned into consensus sequences. MiTCR, run with a Q25 quality threshold and the strictest error-elimination algorithm, handled CDR3 identification, clonotype clustering and error correction. Lower-bound total TCR beta diversity was estimated with a nonparametric unseen species model using Euler transformation. The raw public reads went through TCRdb reprocessing: fastp at Q25, MiXCR clone calling, in-frame beta chains kept. Rows matching on CDR3 protein sequence are summarized as one entry with the most common DNA and genes. These V and J calls derive from TCRdb rather than the authors' analysis. The sample table records over a million distinct CDR3 sequences; about 23% of these occur just once. The leading ten clones occupy less than 0.85% of the sample.

This specimen comes from a study of blood T cells in healthy people across ages (dated by TCRdb to 2015 to 2017). Concerning the study at large: In model experiments, template switching captured about one uniquely barcoded TCR beta cDNA molecule for every two T cells. To track age-related changes in TCR beta repertoire diversity, the study relied on deep sequencing normalized with unique cDNA molecular identifiers. Donors were grouped into four age groups: young (average roughly 17 years), middle-aged (39), aged (around 62) and long-lived (approximately 75). Using the same blood draw, the study looked at two additional independent replicas of 1 million unique cDNA reads for two donors, one aged 18 to 30 and the other aged 80 or older. The study at large found these results: A strong correlation was found between observed TCR beta diversity and the percentage of naive T cells measured by flow cytometry. Because the CMV infection status of the donors was unknown, age-related changes in expanded clonotypes may potentially have been confounded. Since profiling was done on bulk unsorted PBMCs, naive and antigen-experienced compartments could not be conclusively compared. Compared with the aged group, more naive CD4+ T cells, fewer expanded clones and increased TCR diversity were shown by the long-lived group, suggesting age selection. As age increased, observed TCR beta diversity per million T cells dropped in a roughly linear way, and a significant reduction was already evident by age about 40. Estimates of total diversity from one million sequenced T cells were regarded as lower bounds and underestimates.

In addition, the sample was reused for a study of T cells of mothers and their children. As the second paper documents: The donors were nine systemically healthy Caucasian individuals, made up of three mothers and their six children. cDNA synthesis used all of the extracted RNA, with 1.5 ug of RNA in each 15 ul reaction. In the second PCR, sample barcodes and 2-4 random nucleotides were introduced via the M1S primer. More than 8.5 million TCR beta CDR3 reads were obtained from each mother, and several million reads were obtained from each child. Thymic selection similarly shapes TCR recombination output in related and unrelated pairs, with minor effect from inherited differences. Normalized repertoire overlap was always found to be slightly, but never significantly, higher in related mother-child pairs than in unrelated mother-child pairs. With a sensitivity of approximately 100 clones per million clonotypes, no persistent microchimeric T cell clones were detected. The study used deep NGS to compare TCR beta repertoires of mothers and children, seeking features distinguishing related mother-child pairs from unrelated individuals. On average, the children were about 10 +/- 4 years old, while the mothers were roughly 36 +/- 4 years old. After adapter ligation with NEBNext reagents, the libraries were sequenced on Illumina HiSeq 2000 with 100+100 nt paired-end reads. To prevent cross-contamination, the mother and child libraries were prepared a month apart and were sequenced in separate runs. Between about 500,000 and 2,300,000 distinct TCR beta clonotypes were identified per donor. Naive TCR beta clonotypes were estimated from low-frequency clonotypes matched to each donor's FACS-determined naive share, without sorting.

The V gene is TRBV12-3 or TRBV12-4 and the J gene is TRBJ2-5; TRBD2 aligns with 11 central bases. This TCR was sampled from a girl aged 2 to 10 in good health. The source material was blood. The CDR3: CASSRTSGRGETQYF. The DNA sequence follows: TGTGCCAGCAGCCGTACTAGCGGGAGAGGGGAGACCCAGTACTTC.